This T cell receptor (beta chain) was sequenced for a study of T cells in localized non-small cell lung cancer. Study results and limitations: Uninvolved adjacent lung had the highest recorded T cell clonality, with tumor below it.

Germline V lookup: CDR1 MNHNS, CDR2 SASEGT. The germline V and J ends were trimmed by 4 bases and 4 bases, with 13 bases remaining between them. The CDR3 is 14 amino acids. Concerning this clone: Its antigen remains unidentified.

TCRdb's table, derived via immunoSEQ multiplex PCR, lists solely in-frame clones and lacks some. The data show some 66,000 clones, approximately 84% seen once. Sequencing used peripheral blood, obtained before any cancer treatment. The chain joins TRBV6-1 to TRBJ1-2, with a weak D call TRBD1 (5 bases). This receptor was taken from a female donor aged 60 or older with stage I lung adenocarcinoma. The CDR3 nucleotides read TGTGCCAGCAGTGTATTCCGGGACCGCTATGGCTACACCTTC. Translation: CASSVFRDRYGYTF.